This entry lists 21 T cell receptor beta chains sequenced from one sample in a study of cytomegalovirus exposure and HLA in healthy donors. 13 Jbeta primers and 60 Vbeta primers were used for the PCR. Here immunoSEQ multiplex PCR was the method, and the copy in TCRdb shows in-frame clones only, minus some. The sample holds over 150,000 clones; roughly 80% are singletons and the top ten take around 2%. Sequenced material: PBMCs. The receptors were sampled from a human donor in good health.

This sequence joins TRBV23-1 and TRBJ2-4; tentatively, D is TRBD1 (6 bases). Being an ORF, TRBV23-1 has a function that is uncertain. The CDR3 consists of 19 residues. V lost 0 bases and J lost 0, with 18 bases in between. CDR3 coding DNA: TGCGCCAGCAGTCAATCCGCCTACCGGGACACCGTAGCCAAAAACATTCAGTACTTC. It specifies CASSQSAYRDTVAKNIQYF.

This CDR3 reads CASSLQFGAGGTYEQYF. Written as DNA, the CDR3 is TGTGCCAGCAGCTTACAGTTTGGGGCGGGGGGAACCTACGAGCAGTACTTC. The V call is TRBV7-8, the J call TRBJ2-7, with 8 nucleotides matching TRBD2. V lost 2 bases to trimming and J lost 2 bases; unmatched junction nucleotides: 11. Germline CDR1 is SGHVS and CDR2 is FQNEAQ. The CDR3 extends over 17 amino acids. The whole variable domain, remainder taken from reference TRBV7-8 and TRBJ2-7, is GAGVSQSPRYKVAKRGQDVALRCDPISGHVSLFWYQQALGQGPEFLTYFQNEAQLDKSGLPSDRFFAERPEGSVSTLKIQRTQQEDSAVYLCASSLQFGAGGTYEQYFGPGTRLTVT.

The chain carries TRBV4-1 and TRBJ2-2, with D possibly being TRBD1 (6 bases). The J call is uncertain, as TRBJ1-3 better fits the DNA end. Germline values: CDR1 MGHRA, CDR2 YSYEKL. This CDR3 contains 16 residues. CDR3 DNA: TGCGCCAGCAGCCAACCGGGACACCAAAGGGGAAACACCATATATTTT. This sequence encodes CASSQPGHQRGNTIYF.

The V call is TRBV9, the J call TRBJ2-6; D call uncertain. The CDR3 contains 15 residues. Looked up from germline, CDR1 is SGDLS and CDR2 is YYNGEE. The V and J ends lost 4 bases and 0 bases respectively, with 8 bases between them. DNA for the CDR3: TGTGCCAGCAGCTCTCAGGCCTCTGGGGCCAACGTCCTGACTTTC. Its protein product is CASSSQASGANVLTF.

For the CDR3, the DNA is TGTGCCAGCAGCTTATCTTCCACCGGGGAGCTGTTTTTT. Its protein is CASSLSSTGELFF. This chain uses TRBV7-3 with TRBJ2-2, with D hard to call. The germline V gene has CDR1 SGHTA and CDR2 FQGTGA. The V gene lost 2 bases and the J gene lost 4 bases, with 5 bases spanning the gap. The CDR3 is made up of 13 amino acids. The entire variable domain, with the rest obtained from reference TRBV7-3 and TRBJ2-2, is as follows: GAGVSQTPSNKVTEKGKYVELRCDPISGHTALYWYRQSLGQGPEFLIYFQGTGAADDSGLPNDRFFAVRPEGSVSTLKIQRTERGDSAVYLCASSLSSTGELFFGEGSRLTVL.

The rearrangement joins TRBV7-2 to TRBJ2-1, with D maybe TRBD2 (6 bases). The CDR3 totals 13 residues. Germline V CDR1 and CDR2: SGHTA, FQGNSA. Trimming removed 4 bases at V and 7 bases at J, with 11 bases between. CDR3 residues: CASSSGRGNEQFF. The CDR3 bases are TGTGCCAGCAGCTCCGGGCGGGGAAATGAGCAGTTCTTC.

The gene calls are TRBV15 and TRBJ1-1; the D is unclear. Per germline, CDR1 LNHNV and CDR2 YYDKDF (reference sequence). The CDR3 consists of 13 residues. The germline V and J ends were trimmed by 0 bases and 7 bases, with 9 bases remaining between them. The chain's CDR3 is CATSRDLGSEAFF. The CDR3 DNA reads TGTGCCACCAGCAGAGATCTGGGCAGTGAAGCTTTCTTT. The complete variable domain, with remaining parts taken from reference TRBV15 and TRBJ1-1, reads DAMVIQNPRYQVTQFGKPVTLSCSQTLNHNVMYWYQQKSSQAPKLLFHYYDKDFNNEADTPDNFQSRRPNTSFCFLDIRSPGLGDTAMYLCATSRDLGSEAFFGQGTRLTVV.

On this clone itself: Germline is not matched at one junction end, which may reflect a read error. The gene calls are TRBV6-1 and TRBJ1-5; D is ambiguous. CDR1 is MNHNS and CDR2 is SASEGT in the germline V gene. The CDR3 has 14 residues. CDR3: CAGSADIGGQPQHF. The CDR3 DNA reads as TGTGCCGGCAGTGCCGATATAGGCGGTCAGCCCCAGCATTTT.

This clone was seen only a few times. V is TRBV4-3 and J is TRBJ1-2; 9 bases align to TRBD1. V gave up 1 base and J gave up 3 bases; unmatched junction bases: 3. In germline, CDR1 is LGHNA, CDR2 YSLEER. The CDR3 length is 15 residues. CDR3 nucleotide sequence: TGCGCCAGCAGCCAAGTCGGACAGGGGTACTATGGCTACACCTTC. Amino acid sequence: CASSQVGQGYYGYTF.

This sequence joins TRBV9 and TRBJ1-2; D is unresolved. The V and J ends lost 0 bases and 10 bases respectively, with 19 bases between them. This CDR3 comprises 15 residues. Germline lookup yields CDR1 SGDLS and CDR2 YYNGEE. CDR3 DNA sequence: TGTGCCAGCAGCGTAGAAGCCCAGTCGGAGGTCGTCTACACCTTC. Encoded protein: CASSVEAQSEVVYTF.

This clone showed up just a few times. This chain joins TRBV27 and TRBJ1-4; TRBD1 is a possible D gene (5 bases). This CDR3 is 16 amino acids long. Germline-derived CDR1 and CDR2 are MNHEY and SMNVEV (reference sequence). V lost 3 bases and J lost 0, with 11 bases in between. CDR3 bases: TGTGCCAGCAGTTTTCGGGGGACGACAACTAATGAAAAACTGTTTTTT. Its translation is CASSFRGTTTNEKLFF.

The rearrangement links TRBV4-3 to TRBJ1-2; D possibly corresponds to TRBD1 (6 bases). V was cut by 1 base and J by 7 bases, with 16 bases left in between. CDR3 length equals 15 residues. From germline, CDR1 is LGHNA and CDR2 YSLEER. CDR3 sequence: CASSQAPGTKIGYTF. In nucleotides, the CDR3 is TGCGCCAGCAGCCAAGCCCCCGGGACAAAGATTGGCTACACCTTC.

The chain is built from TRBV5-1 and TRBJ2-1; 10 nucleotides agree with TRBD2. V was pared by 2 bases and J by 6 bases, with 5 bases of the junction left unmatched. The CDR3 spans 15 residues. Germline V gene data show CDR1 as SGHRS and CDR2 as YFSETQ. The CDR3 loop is CASSLGTSEFNEQFF. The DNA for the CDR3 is TGCGCCAGCAGCTTAGGGACTAGCGAGTTCAATGAGCAGTTCTTC.

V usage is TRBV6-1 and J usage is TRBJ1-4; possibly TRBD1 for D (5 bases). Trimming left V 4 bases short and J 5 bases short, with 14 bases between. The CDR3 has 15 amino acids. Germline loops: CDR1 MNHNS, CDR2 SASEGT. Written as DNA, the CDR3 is TGTGCCAGCAGTGGCGGGGCCGGCGGGAATGAAAAACTGTTTTTT. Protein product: CASSGGAGGNEKLFF.

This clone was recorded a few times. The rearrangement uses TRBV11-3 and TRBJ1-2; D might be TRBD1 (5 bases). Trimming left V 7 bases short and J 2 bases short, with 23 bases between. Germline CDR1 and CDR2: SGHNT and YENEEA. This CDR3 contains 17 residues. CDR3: CASTNFGGEGRNYGYTF. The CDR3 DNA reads TGTGCCAGCACCAACTTTGGGGGGGAAGGGAGAAACTATGGCTACACCTTC.

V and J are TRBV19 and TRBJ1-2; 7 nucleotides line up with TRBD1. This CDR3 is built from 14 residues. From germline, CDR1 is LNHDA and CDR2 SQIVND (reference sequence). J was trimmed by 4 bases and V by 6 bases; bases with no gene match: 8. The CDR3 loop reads CASSLTGASYGYTF. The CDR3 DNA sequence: TGTGCCAGTAGCCTAACAGGGGCCAGCTATGGCTACACCTTC.

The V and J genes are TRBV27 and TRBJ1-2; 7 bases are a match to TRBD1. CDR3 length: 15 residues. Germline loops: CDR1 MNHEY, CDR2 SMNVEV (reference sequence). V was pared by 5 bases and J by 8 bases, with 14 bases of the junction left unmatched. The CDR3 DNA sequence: TGTGCCAGCAGTCAGATTTGGGACAGCCCGAGGGGCTACACCTTC. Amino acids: CASSQIWDSPRGYTF.

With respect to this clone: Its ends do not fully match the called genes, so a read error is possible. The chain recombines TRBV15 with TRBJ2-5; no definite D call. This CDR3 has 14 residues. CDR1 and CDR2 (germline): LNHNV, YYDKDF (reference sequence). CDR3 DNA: TGTGCCACCAGCAGAGAGGCGTTTCAAGAGGCCCAGTACTTC. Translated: CATSREAFQEAQYF.

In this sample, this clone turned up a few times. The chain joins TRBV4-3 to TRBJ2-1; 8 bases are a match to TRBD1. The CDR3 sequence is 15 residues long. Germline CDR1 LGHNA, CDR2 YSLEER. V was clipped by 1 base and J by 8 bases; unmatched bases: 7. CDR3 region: CASSQGQGYSHEQFF. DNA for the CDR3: TGCGCCAGCAGCCAAGGACAGGGGTATAGCCATGAGCAGTTCTTC.

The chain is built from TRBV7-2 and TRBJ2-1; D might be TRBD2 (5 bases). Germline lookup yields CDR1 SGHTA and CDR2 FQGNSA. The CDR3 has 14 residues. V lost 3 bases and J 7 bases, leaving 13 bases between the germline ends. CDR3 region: CASSFAGTRNEQFF. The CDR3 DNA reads TGTGCCAGCAGCTTCGCTGGTACTAGAAATGAGCAGTTCTTC.

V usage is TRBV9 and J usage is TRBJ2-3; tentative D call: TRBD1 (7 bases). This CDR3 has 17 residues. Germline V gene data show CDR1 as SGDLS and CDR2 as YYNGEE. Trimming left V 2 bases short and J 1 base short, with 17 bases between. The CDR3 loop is CASSVTGDRQGTDTQYF. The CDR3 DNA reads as TGTGCCAGCAGCGTTACGGGGGACAGACAAGGCACAGATACGCAGTATTTT.